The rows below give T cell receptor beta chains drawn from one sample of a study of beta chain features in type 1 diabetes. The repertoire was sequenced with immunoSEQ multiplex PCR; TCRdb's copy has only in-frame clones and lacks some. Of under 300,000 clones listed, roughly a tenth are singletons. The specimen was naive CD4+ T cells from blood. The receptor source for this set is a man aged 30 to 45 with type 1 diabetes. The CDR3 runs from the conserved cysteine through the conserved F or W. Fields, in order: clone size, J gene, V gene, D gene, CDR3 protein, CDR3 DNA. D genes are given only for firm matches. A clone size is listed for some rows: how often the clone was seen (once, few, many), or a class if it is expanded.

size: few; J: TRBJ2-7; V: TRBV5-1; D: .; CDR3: CASSSLPRGMTYEQYF; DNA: TGCGCCAGCAGCTCCCTCCCCCGCGGGATGACCTACGAGCAGTACTTC
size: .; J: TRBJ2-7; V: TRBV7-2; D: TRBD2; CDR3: CASSSRGWSGGVYEQYF; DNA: TGTGCCAGCAGCTCACGAGGGTGGAGCGGGGGCGTGTACGAGCAGTACTTC
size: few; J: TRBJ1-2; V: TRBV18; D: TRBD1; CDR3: CASSPRQGNYGYTF; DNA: TGTGCCAGCTCCCCTCGACAGGGCAACTATGGCTACACCTTC
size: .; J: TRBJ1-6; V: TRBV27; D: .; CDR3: CASSSQGPPSPLHF; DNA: TGTGCCAGCAGTTCTCAGGGGCCCCCTTCACCCCTCCACTTT
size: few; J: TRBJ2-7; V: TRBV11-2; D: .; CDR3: CASSLGNRDNEQYF; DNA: TGTGCCAGCAGCTTAGGGAACAGGGACAACGAGCAGTACTTC
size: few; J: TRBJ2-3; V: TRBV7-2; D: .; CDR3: CASSRTQGTDTQYF; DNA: TGTGCCAGCAGCCGCACCCAGGGGACAGATACGCAGTATTTT
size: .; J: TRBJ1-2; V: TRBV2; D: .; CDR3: CASRQEFYGYTF; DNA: TGTGCCAGCCGACAGGAGTTCTATGGCTACACCTTC
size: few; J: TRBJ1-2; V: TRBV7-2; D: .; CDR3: CASSFTGTTNYGYTF; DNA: TGTGCCAGCAGCTTCACCGGGACAACTAACTATGGCTACACCTTC
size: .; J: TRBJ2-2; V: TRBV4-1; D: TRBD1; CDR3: CASSKPPGQGFGELFF; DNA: TGCGCCAGCAGCAAACCCCCGGGACAGGGGTTCGGGGAGCTGTTTTTT
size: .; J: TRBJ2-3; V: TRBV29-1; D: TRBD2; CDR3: CSVAASGGTDTQYF; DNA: TGCAGCGTTGCGGCTAGCGGGGGCACAGATACGCAGTATTTT
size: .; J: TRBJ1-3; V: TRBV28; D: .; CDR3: CASSFGVSNTIYF; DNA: TGTGCCAGCAGTTTTGGAGTAAGCAACACCATATATTTT
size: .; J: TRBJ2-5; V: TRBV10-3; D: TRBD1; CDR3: CAISDPGQGGETQYF; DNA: TGTGCCATCAGTGACCCGGGACAGGGAGGCGAGACCCAGTACTTC
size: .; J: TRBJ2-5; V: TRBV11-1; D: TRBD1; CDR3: CASSLGGTGPQETQYF; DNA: TGTGCCAGCAGCTTAGGAGGGACAGGGCCCCAGGAGACCCAGTACTTC
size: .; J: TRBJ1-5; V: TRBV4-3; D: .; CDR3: CASSPEANPNQPQHF; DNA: TGCGCCAGCAGCCCCGAAGCCAACCCCAATCAGCCCCAGCATTTT
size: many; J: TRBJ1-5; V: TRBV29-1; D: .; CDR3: CSVVVGGGGQPQHF; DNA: TGCAGCGTTGTGGTGGGGGGAGGAGGTCAGCCCCAGCATTTT
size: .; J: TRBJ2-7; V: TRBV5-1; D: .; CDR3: CASSLAARSSEQYF; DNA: TGCGCCAGCAGCTTGGCGGCCAGGTCCTCCGAGCAGTACTTC
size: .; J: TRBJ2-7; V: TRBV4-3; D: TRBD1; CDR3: CASSLENQGAGEQYF; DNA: TGCGCCAGCAGCCTCGAAAACCAGGGGGCGGGAGAGCAGTACTTC
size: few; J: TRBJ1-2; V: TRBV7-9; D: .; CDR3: CASSLVRTADGYTF; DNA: TGTGCCAGCAGCTTAGTGAGGACAGCCGATGGCTACACCTTC
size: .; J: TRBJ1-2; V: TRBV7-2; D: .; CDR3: CASSLGGGNHKGYTF; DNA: TGTGCCAGCAGCTTAGGAGGTGGAAACCATAAGGGCTACACCTTC
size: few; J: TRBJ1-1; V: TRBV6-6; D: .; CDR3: CASSYSLAEAFF; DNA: TGTGCCAGCAGTTACTCCCTAGCTGAAGCTTTCTTT
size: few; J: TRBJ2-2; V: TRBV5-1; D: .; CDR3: CASSLGPDTGELFF; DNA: TGCGCCAGCAGCTTGGGTCCGGACACCGGGGAGCTGTTTTTT
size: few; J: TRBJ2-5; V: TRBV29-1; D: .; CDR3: CSHLSGQETQYF; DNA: TGCAGCCACCTTTCCGGCCAAGAGACCCAGTACTTC
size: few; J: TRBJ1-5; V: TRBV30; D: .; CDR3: CAWSGGVGQPQHF; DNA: TGTGCCTGGAGCGGGGGGGTTGGTCAGCCCCAGCATTTT
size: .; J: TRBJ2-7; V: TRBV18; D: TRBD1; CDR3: CASSPRDSSFGHEQYF; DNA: TGTGCCAGCTCACCCCGGGACAGCTCGTTTGGGCACGAGCAGTACTTC
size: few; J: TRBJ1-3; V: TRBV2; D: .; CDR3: CASRRQVPSGNTIYF; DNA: TGTGCCAGCAGGCGACAGGTACCCTCTGGAAACACCATATATTTT
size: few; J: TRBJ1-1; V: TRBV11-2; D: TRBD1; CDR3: CASRRGQGPMNTEAFF; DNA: TGTGCCAGCAGGAGGGGACAGGGGCCCATGAACACTGAAGCTTTCTTT
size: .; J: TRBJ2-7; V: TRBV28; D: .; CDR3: CASSGGTYEQYF; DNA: TGTGCCAGCAGTGGAGGAACCTACGAGCAGTACTTC
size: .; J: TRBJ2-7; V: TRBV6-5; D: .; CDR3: CASRYIESSYEQYF; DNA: TGTGCCAGCAGGTATATAGAAAGCTCCTACGAGCAGTACTTC
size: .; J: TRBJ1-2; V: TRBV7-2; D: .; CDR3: CASSPGSYGYTF; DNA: TGTGCCAGCAGCCCCGGGTCCTATGGCTACACCTTC
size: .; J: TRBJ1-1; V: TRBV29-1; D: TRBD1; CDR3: CSVGVGTGDTEAFF; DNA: TGCAGCGTGGGGGTTGGCACAGGGGACACTGAAGCTTTCTTT
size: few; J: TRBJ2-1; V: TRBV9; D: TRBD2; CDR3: CASSVAGTSGNEQFF; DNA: TGTGCCAGCAGCGTAGCCGGGACTAGCGGCAATGAGCAGTTCTTC
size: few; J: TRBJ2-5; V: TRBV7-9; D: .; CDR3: CASSLPWGGETQYF; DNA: TGTGCCAGCAGCTTACCTTGGGGCGGCGAGACCCAGTACTTC
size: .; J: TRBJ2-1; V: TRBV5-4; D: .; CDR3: CASSSTGAYNEQFF; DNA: TGTGCCAGCAGCTCTACAGGTGCCTACAATGAGCAGTTCTTC
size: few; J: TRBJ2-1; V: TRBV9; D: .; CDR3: CASSVQGRVGNEQFF; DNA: TGTGCCAGCAGCGTACAGGGTCGGGTTGGGAATGAGCAGTTCTTC
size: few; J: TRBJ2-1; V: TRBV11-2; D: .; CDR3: CASWAGNYEQFF; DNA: TGTGCCAGCTGGGCCGGGAACTATGAGCAGTTCTTC
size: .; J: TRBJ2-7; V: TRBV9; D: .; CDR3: CASSVVGGEQYF; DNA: TGTGCCAGCAGCGTAGTTGGAGGAGAGCAGTACTTC
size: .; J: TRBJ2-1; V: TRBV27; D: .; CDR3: CASSLIGVGTLAYNEQFF; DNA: TGTGCCAGCAGTCTAATAGGGGTCGGGACTCTCGCCTACAATGAGCAGTTCTTC
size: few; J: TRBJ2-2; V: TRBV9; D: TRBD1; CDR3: CASSTGDGNTGELFF; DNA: TGTGCCAGCAGCACAGGGGATGGGAACACCGGGGAGCTGTTTTTT
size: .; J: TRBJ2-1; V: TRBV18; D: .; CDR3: CASSVLISANEQFF; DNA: TGTGCCAGCTCAGTCCTTATTAGTGCGAATGAGCAGTTCTTC
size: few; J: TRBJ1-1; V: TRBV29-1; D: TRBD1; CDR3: CSVVVRGHNTEAFF; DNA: TGCAGCGTTGTTGTCAGGGGGCACAACACTGAAGCTTTCTTT